Here is one T cell receptor (beta chain) with its context. These data are taken from a study of blood T cell repertoires in COVID-19. On the study more broadly: Samples taken during acute and convalescent COVID-19 were collected in the United States, Italy and Spain.

The assay was immunoSEQ multiplex PCR, and TCRdb's table has in-frame clones only and misses some. The table shows fewer than 200,000 clones, with around 80% occurring only once. The ends were cut back, 6 bases at V and 1 base at J, with 12 bases in the middle. The CDR3 sequence is 14 residues long. The germline CDR1 and CDR2 sequences are WSHSY and SAAADI. The TCR originated in a man aged 50-60 years who had recovered from COVID-19. This sequence joins TRBV10-2 and TRBJ1-1; unclear D gene. Source material: PBMCs or T cells enriched from blood (not recorded which). The CDR3 DNA reads TGCGCCAGCAGAACGGGTAATGAGAACACTGAAGCTTTCTTT. Its protein product is CASRTGNENTEAFF.